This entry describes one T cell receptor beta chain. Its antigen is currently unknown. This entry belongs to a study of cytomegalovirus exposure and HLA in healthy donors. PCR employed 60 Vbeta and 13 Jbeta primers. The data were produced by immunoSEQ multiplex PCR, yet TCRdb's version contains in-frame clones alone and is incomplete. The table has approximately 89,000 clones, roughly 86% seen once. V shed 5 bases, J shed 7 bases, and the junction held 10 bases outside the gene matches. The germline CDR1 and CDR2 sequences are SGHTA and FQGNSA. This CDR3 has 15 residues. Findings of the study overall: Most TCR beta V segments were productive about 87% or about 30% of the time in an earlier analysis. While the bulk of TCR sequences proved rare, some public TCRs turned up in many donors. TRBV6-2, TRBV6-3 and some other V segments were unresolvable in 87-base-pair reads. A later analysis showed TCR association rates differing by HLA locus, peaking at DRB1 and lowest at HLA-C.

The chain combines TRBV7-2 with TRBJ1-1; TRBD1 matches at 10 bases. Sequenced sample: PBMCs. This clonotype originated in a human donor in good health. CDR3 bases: TGTGCCAGCAGCAACCCAAGACAGGGGGCTTATGAAGCTTTCTTT. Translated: CASSNPRQGAYEAFF.